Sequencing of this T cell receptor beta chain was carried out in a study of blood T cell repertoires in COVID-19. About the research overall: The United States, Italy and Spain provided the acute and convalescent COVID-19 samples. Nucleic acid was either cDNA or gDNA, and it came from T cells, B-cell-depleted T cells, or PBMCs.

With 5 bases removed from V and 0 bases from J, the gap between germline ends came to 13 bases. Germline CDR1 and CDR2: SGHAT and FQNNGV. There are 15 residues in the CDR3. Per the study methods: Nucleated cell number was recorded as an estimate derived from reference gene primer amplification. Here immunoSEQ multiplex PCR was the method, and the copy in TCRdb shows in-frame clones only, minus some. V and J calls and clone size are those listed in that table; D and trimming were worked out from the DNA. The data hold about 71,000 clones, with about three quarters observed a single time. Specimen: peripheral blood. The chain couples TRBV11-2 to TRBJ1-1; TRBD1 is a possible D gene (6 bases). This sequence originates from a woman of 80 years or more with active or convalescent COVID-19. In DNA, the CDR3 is TGTGCCAGCAGCCCCAGGGGACGGCTGAACACTGAAGCTTTCTTT. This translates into CASSPRGRLNTEAFF.